The 27 T cell receptor beta chains in this list originate from one sample, sequenced in a study of blood T cells in healthy people across ages. A sample-barcoded 5' primer and a J-beta primer mix were used in a second PCR of roughly 6 to 11 cycles. TCRdb used MiXCR to reprocess the 5' RACE reads, holding one entry per CDR3 protein. The sample lists about 720,000 distinct CDR3 sequences, 20% to 25% occurring once. Sequencing was carried out using blood. These receptors were taken from a man in his 70s in good health.

This clonotype was detected a few times. The genes are TRBV6-6 and TRBJ1-6; D might be TRBD1 (5 bases). Germline V gene lookup returns CDR1 MNHNY and CDR2 SVGAGI (reference sequence). V was cut by 5 bases and J by 5 bases, with 10 bases left in between. This CDR3 has 14 residues. The CDR3 spells CASSRDSNNSPLHF. The CDR3 DNA sequence: TGTGCCAGCAGTCGCGACAGTAATAATTCACCCCTCCACTTT.

Here the CDR3 DNA reads TGTGCCAGCAGTTCAAAGGCCGATTTGCAAGCTTTCTTT. Its translation is CASSSKADLQAFF. J is TRBJ1-1 and V is TRBV12-3 or TRBV12-4; unclear D gene. CDR3 length: 13 amino acids. V shed 4 bases and J shed 9 bases, with 15 bases lying between them.

This clonotype has just a few counts. A junction end diverges from the germline sequence, so it may reflect a read error. The V gene is TRBV6-6, the J gene TRBJ1-1; D not certain. Germline assignment: CDR1 MNHNY and CDR2 SVGAGI (reference sequence). The CDR3 consists of 13 residues. CDR3 nucleotide sequence: TGTGCCAGCAGCTCCTCGGTGAACACTGAAGCCTTCTTT. Encoded protein: CASSSSVNTEAFF.

As concerns this clonotype: The junction departs from the called germline gene at one end, perhaps through a read error. This sequence joins TRBV7-2 and TRBJ2-3; 8 nucleotides line up with TRBD2. This CDR3 has 14 residues. Germline V CDR1 and CDR2: SGHTA, FQGNSA. The CDR3 region is CASSSPGRVDTQSF. The CDR3 DNA is TGTGCCAGCAGCTCACCCGGGAGGGTTGATACGCAGTCTTTT.

This clonotype was detected only a few times. The V and J genes are TRBV29-1 and TRBJ2-1, with D possibly being TRBD2 (6 bases). V gave up 6 bases and J gave up 0 bases, with 15 bases separating them. The CDR3 is made up of 15 amino acids. CDR1 is SQVTM, CDR2 ANQGSEA, per germline. CDR3 region: CSVETTSFSYNEQFF. The CDR3 DNA is TGCAGCGTCGAAACCACTAGCTTCTCCTACAATGAGCAGTTCTTC.

This chain joins TRBV20-1 and TRBJ2-1; D perhaps matches TRBD2 (5 bases). The CDR3 runs 12 residues. Germline assignment: CDR1 DFQATT and CDR2 SNEGSKA (reference sequence). The V and J ends lost 5 bases and 4 bases respectively, with 9 bases between them. CDR3: CSAEGVYNEQFF. CDR3 in DNA: TGCAGTGCTGAGGGAGTGTACAATGAGCAGTTCTTC.

V and J are TRBV20-1 and TRBJ1-4, with D unclear. This CDR3 has 11 amino acids. Germline CDR1 reads DFQATT; CDR2 reads SNEGSKA (reference sequence). The V end lost 7 bases, the J end lost 7 bases, and 10 bases lay between the germline ends. The DNA for the CDR3 is TGCAGTGGGTTGACGCTTGAAAAACTGTTTTTT. Amino acids: CSGLTLEKLFF.

This clonotype appeared a few times. This chain uses TRBV6-2 or TRBV6-3 with TRBJ2-2; D is unclear. CDR3 length: 13 amino acids. Germline CDR1 reads MNHEY; CDR2 reads SVGEGT. V gave up 8 bases and J gave up 3 bases, with 10 bases separating them. The CDR3 DNA reads as TGTGCCAGCGGCCGGGCCTACACCGGGGAGCTGTTTTTT. Amino acids: CASGRAYTGELFF.

This clonotype has only one observation. The germline gene is not matched at one end of the junction; a read error may be the cause. This chain joins TRBV3-1 and TRBJ1-2, with 9 bases identical to TRBD1. CDR3 length: 17 amino acids. Looked up from germline, CDR1 is LGHDT and CDR2 is YNNKEL (reference sequence). DNA for the CDR3: TGTGCCAGCAGCCAGGGTTGGACAGGGGACTCTAACTATGGCCACACCTTC. Translated, it gives CASSQGWTGDSNYGHTF. Full variable domain (remainder filled in from reference TRBV3-1 and TRBJ1-2): DTAVSQTPKYLVTQMGNDKSIKCEQNLGHDTMYWYKQDSKKFLKIMFSYNNKELIINETVPNRFSPKSPDKAHLNLHINSLELGDSAVYFCASSQGWTGDSNYGHTFGSGTRLTVV.

This clonotype was counted between two and nine times. The chain links TRBV12-3 or TRBV12-4 to TRBJ1-1; a possible D gene is TRBD1 (6 bases). V was pared by 4 bases and J by 10 bases, with 16 bases between. The CDR3 sequence is 13 residues long. DNA of the CDR3: TGTGCCAGCAGTTCCGGCAGGATAGGGGGAGCTTTCTTT. Amino acids: CASSSGRIGGAFF.

This chain uses TRBV20-1 with TRBJ1-6; 7 bases line up with TRBD1. This CDR3 has 15 amino acids. V shed 6 bases and J 6 bases; nucleotides not matched to a gene: 11. Germline V lookup: CDR1 DFQATT, CDR2 SNEGSKA (reference sequence). The CDR3 nucleotides read TGCAGTGCGACCACCCCGGGACAGACTAATTCACCCCTCCACTTT. Its protein product is CSATTPGQTNSPLHF.

CDR3 protein: CASSAGYRFYTF. The CDR3 DNA follows: TGTGCCAGCAGCGCAGGCTACCGATTCTACACCTTC. The chain employs TRBV25-1 and TRBJ1-2, with D unresolved. Trimming pared 6 bases from V and 10 bases from J, leaving 15 bases between. Germline lookup yields CDR1 MGHDK and CDR2 SYGVNS. The CDR3 runs 12 residues.

This chain links TRBV19 with TRBJ2-4; the D is unclear. The germline V gene has CDR1 LNHDA and CDR2 SQIVND (reference sequence). The CDR3 has 14 residues. Trimming shortened V by 3 bases and J by 8 bases, and 14 bases separated the two germline ends. The CDR3 sequence is CASSMRGRRDIQYF. In nucleotides, the CDR3 is TGTGCCAGTAGTATGCGAGGCAGAAGGGACATTCAGTACTTC.

This clonotype has more than one count but fewer than ten. V usage is TRBV20-1 and J usage is TRBJ1-1; TRBD1 agrees at 7 bases. CDR3 length equals 13 residues. Germline V gene lookup returns CDR1 DFQATT and CDR2 SNEGSKA (reference sequence). The trim removed 3 bases at V and 6 bases at J, leaving 7 bases unmatched. DNA of the CDR3: TGCAGTGCTAGCTCGACAGGGATCGCTGAAGCTTTCTTT. It translates to CSASSTGIAEAFF.

This clonotype was counted between two and nine times. This chain connects TRBV12-3 or TRBV12-4 to TRBJ1-2, with no clear D. V shed 1 base and J shed 4 bases, with 13 bases lying between them. There are 15 residues in the CDR3. CDR3 loop: CASSLGFGIAYGYTF. The CDR3 nucleotides are TGTGCCAGCAGTTTAGGTTTTGGCATCGCCTATGGCTACACCTTC.

This clonotype appeared a few times. The V gene is TRBV15, the J gene TRBJ2-3; no reliable D call. CDR1 is LNHNV and CDR2 is YYDKDF in the germline V gene (reference sequence). Trimming removed 4 bases from V and 7 bases from J, with 9 bases in between. This CDR3 region has 12 residues. This CDR3 reads CATSTAVNTQYF. CDR3 DNA: TGTGCCACCAGCACTGCAGTAAATACGCAGTATTTT.

The chain has TRBV20-1 and TRBJ1-1, with D tentatively TRBD1 (5 bases). The CDR3 sequence is 13 residues long. CDR1 DFQATT and CDR2 SNEGSKA come from the germline V gene (reference sequence). The CDR3 is CSLPSRGGTEAFF. In DNA form, the CDR3 reads TGCAGCCTACCCTCAAGGGGTGGCACTGAAGCTTTCTTT.

The chain recombines TRBV24-1 with TRBJ2-1; the match to TRBD2 covers 13 bases. The V gene's germline CDR1 is KGHDR and CDR2 SFDVKD. The CDR3 has 18 residues. The trim removed 3 bases at V and 7 bases at J, leaving 11 bases unmatched. The CDR3 here is CATSDRKGTSGAANEQFF. In nucleotides, the CDR3 is TGTGCCACCAGTGATCGAAAAGGGACTAGCGGGGCTGCGAATGAGCAGTTCTTC.

This clonotype has a single count. The chain recombines TRBV14 with TRBJ2-7; the D gene is possibly TRBD1 (5 bases). This CDR3 is built from 13 residues. The V gene lost 4 bases and the J gene lost 12 bases, with 19 bases spanning the gap. Per germline, CDR1 SGHDN and CDR2 FVKESK. Written as DNA, the CDR3 is TGTGCCAGCAGCCCCAGACAGTTTGGTTATAGGTACTTC. This gives the protein CASSPRQFGYRYF. Full variable domain (missing parts from reference TRBV14 and TRBJ2-7): EAGVTQFPSHSVIEKGQTVTLRCDPISGHDNLYWYRRVMGKEIKFLLHFVKESKQDESGMPNNRFLAERTGGTYSTLKVQPAELEDSGVYFCASSPRQFGYRYFGPGTRLTVT.

This clonotype was observed a few times. The gene calls are TRBV5-1 and TRBJ1-5, with TRBD1 matching 7 bases. The CDR3 spans 15 residues. CDR1 is SGHRS and CDR2 is YFSETQ in the germline V gene. Germline trimming cut 2 bases from V and 11 bases from J; bases unmatched to any gene: 13. CDR3 residues: CASSLQGPPEGSQHF. In DNA form, the CDR3 reads TGCGCCAGCAGCTTACAGGGGCCCCCCGAGGGGTCCCAGCATTTT.

This clonotype was observed a few times. The chain uses TRBV7-9 and TRBJ1-6; TRBD1 matches 9 bases. The germline V gene has CDR1 SEHNR and CDR2 FQNEAQ (reference sequence). V gave up 6 bases and J gave up 8 bases; unmatched junction bases: 11. This CDR3 contains 16 residues. CDR3 DNA sequence: TGTGCCAGCAGTTTAACCCTGGGGACAGGGTATTCACCCCTCCACTTT. This sequence encodes CASSLTLGTGYSPLHF.

This clonotype was counted between two and nine times. The gene calls are TRBV5-1 and TRBJ2-5; D may match TRBD1 or TRBD2 (6 bases each). The J call is in doubt because the DNA end fits TRBJ2-7 better. Germline-derived CDR1 and CDR2 are SGHRS and YFSETQ. This CDR3 has 14 amino acids. The DNA of the CDR3 is TGCGCCAACGGATGGAGGGACAAATACTACGAGCAGTACTTC. This encodes CANGWRDKYYEQYF.

V is TRBV7-2 and J is TRBJ1-2, with no clear D. The germline V gene encodes CDR1 SGHTA and CDR2 FQGNSA. The CDR3 spans 12 residues. The V gene lost 2 bases and the J gene lost 5 bases, with 6 bases spanning the gap. CDR3 in amino acids: CASSLMGYGYTF. As DNA, the CDR3 is TGTGCCAGCAGCTTAATGGGGTATGGCTACACCTTC.

V and J are TRBV6-6 and TRBJ2-1, with 8 bases lining up with TRBD2. The J segment lost 10 bases and the V segment lost 5 bases, leaving 4 bases of the junction unmatched. Germline assignment: CDR1 MNHNY and CDR2 SVGAGI (reference sequence). The CDR3 loop spans 12 amino acids. This CDR3 reads CASSHRGGEQFF. CDR3 DNA sequence: TGTGCCAGCAGTCATCGGGGGGGCGAGCAGTTCTTC.

This clonotype was detected a few times. V gene TRBV4-3 combines with J gene TRBJ2-1; D is uncertain. The germline gives CDR1 LGHNA, CDR2 YSLEER. The CDR3 is made up of 16 amino acids. V was shortened by 0 bases and J by 0 bases, with 9 bases between the two germline ends. The CDR3 DNA reads as TGCGCCAGCAGCCAAGATAGGCCCAGCTCCTACAATGAGCAGTTCTTC. Translating it yields CASSQDRPSSYNEQFF.

In its sample, this clonotype was seen a few times. J is TRBJ1-2 and V is TRBV12-3 or TRBV12-4; perhaps TRBD1 as D (5 bases). CDR3 length equals 13 residues. The V gene lost 5 bases and the J gene lost 8 bases, with 15 bases spanning the gap. The chain's CDR3 is CASSPDKVEGYTF. CDR3 nucleotides: TGTGCCAGCAGTCCGGACAAAGTTGAGGGCTACACCTTC.

This clonotype was counted only a few times. The CDR3 DNA follows: TGCAGTCTTCAGGGTAATGGAGAGAATGAGCAGTTCTTC. Encoded protein: CSLQGNGENEQFF. The rearrangement joins TRBV20-1 to TRBJ2-1; a possible D gene is TRBD1 (5 bases). CDR3 length: 13 amino acids. Looked up from germline, CDR1 is DFQATT and CDR2 is SNEGSKA (reference sequence). V was clipped by 8 bases and J by 7 bases, with 18 bases between them.